Listed below are T cell receptor beta chains from one sample, sequenced in a study of control samples from healthy donors and cancer patients. Assay: immunoSEQ multiplex PCR; the TCRdb copy retains only in-frame clones and omits some. The sample lists about 160,000 clones, around 94% occurring once. The source material was PBMCs. These receptors came from a man in his 60s with colorectal cancer. The CDR3 runs from the conserved cysteine through the conserved F or W. The order of the fields is clone size, CDR3 length, D gene, J gene, V gene, CDR3 DNA, CDR3 protein. A D gene is named only where the DNA matches it firmly. Clone size is shown for a subset of rows, as once, few, many or a class of expanded clone.

.	14	.	TRBJ2-7	TRBV6-6	TGTGCCAGCAGTTCACCGATGGGAGAGGGGGAGCAGTACTTC	CASSSPMGEGEQYF
.	15	TRBD1	TRBJ1-4	TRBV7-2	TGTGCCAGCAGCTTAGGGGACAGCTCCAATGAAAAACTGTTTTTT	CASSLGDSSNEKLFF
.	14	TRBD1	TRBJ2-2	TRBV5-4	TGTGCCACTAGACAGGGGTCGAACACCGGGGAGCTGTTTTTT	CATRQGSNTGELFF
.	13	TRBD1	TRBJ1-1	TRBV10-3	TGTGCCATCAGTCCCGGGACAGACACTGAAGCTTTCTTT	CAISPGTDTEAFF
.	14	.	TRBJ2-7	TRBV7-2	TGTGCCAGCAGCTTAGAATTCAGCTCCTACGAGCAGTACTTC	CASSLEFSSYEQYF
.	17	TRBD2	TRBJ2-5	TRBV18	TGTGCCAGCTCACCACCTAGCGGGGGACCTTACCAGGAGCCCCAGTACTTC	CASSPPSGGPYQEPQYF
.	14	.	TRBJ1-5	TRBV18	TGTGCCAGCTCACCTCGGAGGGGCGAGCAGCCCCAGCATTTT	CASSPRRGEQPQHF
.	15	TRBD1	TRBJ2-2	TRBV19	TGTGCCAGTAGTAGCGAAGGACAGGGAGCCGGGGAGCTGTTTTTT	CASSSEGQGAGELFF
.	18	.	TRBJ2-2	TRBV9	TGTGCCAGCAGCGTAGTATCAGGGACCGGATGGAACACCGGGGAGCTGTTTTTT	CASSVVSGTGWNTGELFF
.	15	.	TRBJ1-4	TRBV5-1	TGCGCCAGCAGCTTGGAGGGACGAGGGAGTGAAAAACTGTTTTTT	CASSLEGRGSEKLFF
once	16	TRBD1	TRBJ2-6	TRBV19	TGTGCCAGTAGTATCTCCAGGGGGTCCGGGGCCAACGTCCTGACTTTC	CASSISRGSGANVLTF
.	15	TRBD1	TRBJ1-2	TRBV6-5	TGTGCCAGCAGTATCCGACCGGGACAGCAGGCAGGCTACACCTTC	CASSIRPGQQAGYTF
.	15	.	TRBJ1-5	TRBV7-2	TGTGCCAGCAGCTTAGGAGGTACCGCTAATCAGCCCCAGCATTTT	CASSLGGTANQPQHF
.	15	TRBD1	TRBJ2-5	TRBV10-2	TGCGCCAGCAGTGAGGGGGCCGGGACAGGAGAGACCCAGTACTTC	CASSEGAGTGETQYF
.	15	TRBD1	TRBJ2-2	TRBV5-6	TGTGCCAGCAGCCGTCCCGGGACAGGGCCCGGGGAGCTGTTTTTT	CASSRPGTGPGELFF
.	13	.	TRBJ1-5	TRBV4-3	TGCGCCAGCAGCCAAGATGGGGTTCAGCCCCAGCATTTT	CASSQDGVQPQHF
.	13	.	TRBJ1-3	TRBV19	TGTGCCAGTAGTCCCGACAGTGGAAACACCATATATTTT	CASSPDSGNTIYF
.	14	.	TRBJ1-2	TRBV27	TGTGCCAGCAGTTTATCGGGGGGGAACTATGGCTACACCTTC	CASSLSGGNYGYTF
few	15	.	TRBJ1-2	TRBV19	TGTGCCAGTAGTATAGCCTCTCGGGAGGACTATGGCTACACCTTC	CASSIASREDYGYTF
.	14	TRBD1	TRBJ1-1	TRBV5-5	TGTGCCAGCAGCTGGGGACAGGGAGGAACTGAAGCTTTCTTT	CASSWGQGGTEAFF
.	14	TRBD2	TRBJ2-3	TRBV19	TGTGCCAGTAACCCTAGCGGGGGGGCAGATACGCAGTATTTT	CASNPSGGADTQYF
.	16	TRBD2	TRBJ2-5	TRBV11-3	TGTGCCAGCAGCTCTGTAGCGGGGGGCCAATTGGAGACCCAGTACTTC	CASSSVAGGQLETQYF
.	15	TRBD1	TRBJ1-5	TRBV19	TGTGCCAGTTGGGACAGCATCGATAGCAATCAGCCCCAGCATTTT	CASWDSIDSNQPQHF
.	18	.	TRBJ2-2	TRBV2	TGTGCCAGCAGTCCCGGAACTGGGGGGCCGGTCTGGACCGGGGAGCTGTTTTTT	CASSPGTGGPVWTGELFF
.	14	TRBD2	TRBJ2-2	TRBV3-1/TRBV3-2	TGTGCCAGCAGCCGAAGATCGGGGGGTGGGGAGCTGTTTTTT	CASSRRSGGGELFF
.	14	TRBD1	TRBJ2-1	TRBV2	TGTGCCAGCAGTTCCGGACAGGGCCTAAATGAGCAGTTCTTC	CASSSGQGLNEQFF
.	13	.	TRBJ2-4	TRBV5-1	TGCGCCAGCAGCTTGGGTTCCCCCAACATTCAGTACTTC	CASSLGSPNIQYF
.	12	TRBD1	TRBJ1-2	TRBV5-1	TGCGCCAGCAGCTTGACAGGGGAGGACTACACCTTC	CASSLTGEDYTF
once	15	TRBD1	TRBJ2-5	TRBV6-6	TGTGCCAGCAGTCAAGACAGGGCGGGCCAAGAGACCCAGTACTTC	CASSQDRAGQETQYF
.	15	.	TRBJ1-2	TRBV9	TGTGCCAGCAGCCCTATTGGGGGTTCCACCTATGGCTACACCTTC	CASSPIGGSTYGYTF
.	12	.	TRBJ2-5	TRBV6-1	TGTGCCAGCAGCCCCGGGGCTGAGACCCAGTACTTC	CASSPGAETQYF
.	14	.	TRBJ2-2	TRBV27	TGTGCCAGCAGTTTAGCCGGGTTTGCCGGGGAGCTGTTTTTT	CASSLAGFAGELFF
.	16	.	TRBJ1-3	TRBV2	TGTGCCAGCAGTGGAAGGGGAACGGTCTCTGGAAACACCATATATTTT	CASSGRGTVSGNTIYF
.	13	.	TRBJ1-5	TRBV19	TGTGCCAGTAGTATTTCCTTAGATCAGCCCCAGCATTTT	CASSISLDQPQHF
.	12	TRBD1	TRBJ1-2	TRBV29-1	TGCAGCGCCTACACAGGGGAGGATGGCTACACCTTC	CSAYTGEDGYTF
.	14	TRBD1	TRBJ1-2	TRBV19	TGTGCCAGTAGTAACCCGGGACAGAATTATGGCTACACCTTC	CASSNPGQNYGYTF
.	14	.	TRBJ1-5	TRBV10-3	TGTGCCATCAGTGATGTGGAGGGCGGTCAGCCCCAGCATTTT	CAISDVEGGQPQHF
.	13	.	TRBJ1-2	TRBV6-6	TGTGCCAGCAGTGAGAGAGCTAACTATGGCTACACCTTC	CASSERANYGYTF
.	16	TRBD1	TRBJ1-3	TRBV9	TGTGCCAGCAGCGTGACCGGGACAGGGAAGGGAAACACCATATATTTT	CASSVTGTGKGNTIYF
.	16	.	TRBJ1-2	TRBV4-1	TGCGCCAGCAGCCACCGAGCAGGGGACAAGCACTATGGCTACACCTTC	CASSHRAGDKHYGYTF
.	16	.	TRBJ2-5	TRBV10-1	TGCGCCAGCAGTGAACCGGGGATCTACCCTCAAGAGACCCAGTACTTC	CASSEPGIYPQETQYF
.	13	.	TRBJ2-3	TRBV24-1	TGTGCCACCGGAACCGGATTAGAAGATACGCAGTATTTT	CATGTGLEDTQYF
once	14	TRBD1	TRBJ1-2	TRBV24-1	TGTGCCACCAGTGGTGTGGACAGGGGCTATGGCTACACCTTC	CATSGVDRGYGYTF
.	16	.	TRBJ1-6	TRBV5-4	TGTGCCAGCATTCCTGACGGGGGAAGTTATAATTCACCCCTCCACTTT	CASIPDGGSYNSPLHF
few	12	TRBD1	TRBJ2-7	TRBV30	TGTGCCTCGGACAGGGGGGGCTACGAGCAGTACTTC	CASDRGGYEQYF